This passage covers 14 T cell receptor beta chains from one sample sequenced in a study of blood T cells in healthy people across ages. The authors ran a second PCR of 7 to 11 cycles using a sample-barcoded 5' primer and a J-beta primer mix. TCRdb recomputed calls from the 5' RACE reads with MiXCR, one row per CDR3 protein. The data show 1.5 million to 2 million distinct CDR3 sequences, with approximately 50% seen just once and less than 2.5% held by the top ten. The sequenced sample was blood. The receptors stem from a woman between 40 and 50 years old in good health.

The gene calls are TRBV5-1 and TRBJ2-1; 10 bases are shared with TRBD2. The CDR3 loop spans 16 amino acids. The V gene's germline CDR1 is SGHRS and CDR2 YFSETQ. J lost 5 bases, V lost 0 bases, and 5 bases had no gene match. CDR3 in amino acids: CASSLVQAGGHNEQFF. The CDR3, as DNA: TGCGCCAGCAGCTTGGTACAAGCGGGGGGGCACAATGAGCAGTTCTTC.

The rearrangement uses TRBV25-1 and TRBJ2-7; D gene unclear. The CDR3 totals 17 residues. CDR1 is MGHDK and CDR2 is SYGVNS in the germline V gene. Trimming took off 0 bases at V and 0 bases at J, with 15 bases between the two ends. CDR3 sequence (DNA): TGTGCCAGCAGTGAATATGGGGTCGGCAGGAGCTCCTACGAGCAGTACTTC. Translation: CASSEYGVGRSSYEQYF.

This clonotype has a count of ten or more. V and J are TRBV29-1 and TRBJ2-1, with 7 bases lining up with TRBD2. This CDR3 has 11 amino acids. The J segment lost 8 bases and the V segment lost 7 bases, leaving 5 bases of the junction unmatched. Looked up from germline, CDR1 is SQVTM and CDR2 is ANQGSEA. The chain's CDR3 is CSAGRGDEQFF. CDR3 bases: TGCAGCGCCGGTCGGGGGGATGAGCAGTTCTTC.

V is TRBV6-5 and J is TRBJ2-7; 8 bases fit TRBD1. Germline V gives CDR1 MNHEY, CDR2 SVGAGI. This CDR3 contains 14 residues. J gave up 2 bases and V 7 bases, and 7 bases lay outside the gene matches. Here the CDR3 reads CASKPGQETYEQYF. CDR3 DNA: TGTGCCAGCAAACCGGGACAGGAAACCTACGAGCAGTACTTC.

The chain combines TRBV20-1 with TRBJ2-4; 8 bases align to TRBD2. The tail of the sequence fits TRBJ2-5 better, so the J call may be wrong. CDR1 DFQATT and CDR2 SNEGSKA come from the germline V gene (reference sequence). The CDR3 covers 14 residues. This CDR3 is CSASVSAGVETQYF. In DNA, the CDR3 is TGCAGTGCTAGTGTATCAGCGGGGGTGGAGACCCAGTACTTC.

The chain is built from TRBV9 and TRBJ2-3; D may be TRBD1 (6 bases). The CDR3 is made up of 14 amino acids. Per the germline V gene, CDR1 is SGDLS and CDR2 is YYNGEE. V was cut by 7 bases and J by 2 bases, with 14 bases left in between. The DNA of the CDR3 is TGTGCCAGCGCTCTAAACAGGGCCACAGATACGCAGTATTTT. Amino acids: CASALNRATDTQYF.

The chain uses TRBV4-1 and TRBJ2-1; 8 nucleotides line up with TRBD2. V dropped 3 bases and J dropped 7; count of bases not matched to a gene: 5. The CDR3 runs to 14 residues. Germline V gene lookup returns CDR1 MGHRA and CDR2 YSYEKL. CDR3 sequence (DNA): TGCGCCAGCAGCCAGTCGGGGGGGGGAAATGAGCAGTTCTTC. As protein: CASSQSGGGNEQFF.

The chain carries TRBV28 and TRBJ2-5, with 13 positions matching TRBD2. The CDR3 covers 17 residues. V shed 4 bases and J 0 bases; nucleotides not matched to a gene: 5. CDR1 is MDHEN and CDR2 is SYDVKM in the germline V gene. CDR3 protein: CASSSWTSGGYQETQYF. Here the CDR3 DNA reads TGTGCCAGCAGTTCCTGGACTAGCGGGGGTTACCAAGAGACCCAGTACTTC.

The chain links TRBV3-1 to TRBJ2-1, with 8 bases that match TRBD2. Germline assignment: CDR1 LGHDT and CDR2 YNNKEL (reference sequence). V was pared by 3 bases and J by 6 bases, with 7 bases of the junction left unmatched. The CDR3 is 15 residues long. Here the CDR3 reads CASSQGLAGFNEQFF. The CDR3 region has the DNA TGTGCCAGCAGCCAGGGCCTAGCGGGTTTCAATGAGCAGTTCTTC.

The rearrangement links TRBV9 to TRBJ2-5; TRBD2 aligns across 7 bases. CDR1 is SGDLS, CDR2 YYNGEE, per germline. This CDR3 is built from 13 residues. Germline trimming cut 5 bases from V and 3 bases from J; bases unmatched to any gene: 4. In DNA, the CDR3 is TGTGCCAGCAGGGCGGGGGAGGAAGAGACCCAGTACTTC. This gives the protein CASRAGEEETQYF.

The chain couples TRBV7-2 to TRBJ2-7; TRBD2 matches 11 bases. Trimming removed 1 base from V and 4 bases from J; junction bases left unmatched: 6. The germline V gene encodes CDR1 SGHTA and CDR2 FQGNSA. CDR3 length: 16 amino acids. The CDR3 nucleotides read TGTGCCAGCAGCTTAGATAGCGGGGGGGCAGGTTACGAGCAGTACTTC. Translated: CASSLDSGGAGYEQYF.

The chain links TRBV4-3 to TRBJ1-1, with D possibly being TRBD1 (6 bases). Germline V gene sequence: CDR1 LGHNA, CDR2 YSLEER. The CDR3 contains 15 residues. Deletions cut 1 base from V and 1 base from J, with 10 bases between. CDR3 protein: CASSQGGLGNTEAFF. For the CDR3, the DNA is TGCGCCAGCAGCCAAGGGGGGCTCGGGAACACTGAAGCTTTCTTT.

The sample holds a few counts of this clonotype. The gene calls are TRBV27 and TRBJ2-3, with D possibly being TRBD1 or TRBD2 (5 bases each). Germline values: CDR1 MNHEY, CDR2 SMNVEV (reference sequence). The CDR3 spans 16 residues. The germline V and J ends were trimmed by 4 bases and 2 bases, with 16 bases remaining between them. CDR3 sequence reads: CASSSLSGPITDTQYF. In nucleotides, the CDR3 is TGTGCCAGCAGTTCACTCTCGGGACCCATCACAGATACGCAGTATTTT.

This rearrangement joins TRBV25-1 to TRBJ1-4, with 9 bases aligning to TRBD1. The V and J ends lost 5 bases and 5 bases, in that order; junction bases with no gene match: 12. Germline V gives CDR1 MGHDK, CDR2 SYGVNS. The CDR3 has 17 residues. CDR3 residues: CASSFRDRVQLNEKLFF. CDR3 nucleotides: TGTGCCAGCAGTTTCCGGGACAGGGTCCAACTCAATGAAAAACTGTTTTTT.